These 9 T cell receptor beta chains originate from one sample sequenced in a study of identical twins. TCRdb redid the calling of the 5' RACE reads with MiXCR, one entry per CDR3 protein. The sample has a few hundred thousand distinct CDR3 sequences; approximately 9.6% are singletons. The data also belong to a second study, concerning yellow fever vaccine responses in identical twins.

Specimen: PBMCs. The receptor source for this set is a woman aged 18-30 years in good health.

This clonotype occurred many times. The chain uses TRBV20-1 and TRBJ2-1; 8 bases are shared with TRBD1. The CDR3 runs to 16 residues. V was pared by 2 bases and J by 4 bases, with 10 bases of the junction left unmatched. Germline loops: CDR1 DFQATT, CDR2 SNEGSKA (reference sequence). For the CDR3, the DNA is TGCAGTGCTAGACAGCTTGGGACAGGTGAATACAATGAGCAGTTCTTC. The encoded protein is CSARQLGTGEYNEQFF.

This clonotype was picked up a small number of times. The rearrangement uses TRBV9 and TRBJ2-3; 7 bases fit TRBD2. The CDR3 extends over 17 amino acids. Germline-derived CDR1 and CDR2 are SGDLS and YYNGEE. After removal of 2 bases from V and 5 bases from J, the junction contained 14 bases not matched to a gene. As DNA, the CDR3 is TGTGCCAGCAGCGTCCCCTCGGTGGGCGGGGGAGGAGATACGCAGTATTTT. Its protein is CASSVPSVGGGGDTQYF.

This clonotype occurred a few times. The gene calls are TRBV20-1 and TRBJ2-1; D is ambiguous. Deletions cut 5 bases from V and 4 bases from J, with 18 bases between. The CDR3 sequence is 15 residues long. Germline-derived CDR1 and CDR2 are DFQATT and SNEGSKA (reference sequence). CDR3 residues: CSAGQTAFKYNEQFF. The CDR3 DNA reads TGCAGTGCTGGCCAGACTGCCTTCAAATACAATGAGCAGTTCTTC.

In this sample, this clonotype turned up a few times. V usage is TRBV7-3 and J usage is TRBJ1-5, with D unclear. Germline V gene sequence: CDR1 SGHTA, CDR2 FQGTGA. The V end was cut by 1 base, the J end by 0 bases, with 7 bases between. This CDR3 comprises 15 residues. The CDR3 region is CASSLNGDSNQPQHF. The DNA for the CDR3 is TGTGCCAGCAGCTTAAACGGTGATAGCAATCAGCCCCAGCATTTT.

This clonotype was observed at least ten times. V usage is TRBV28 and J usage is TRBJ1-5, with D maybe TRBD1 (6 bases). Trimming cost V 5 bases and J 1 base, with 15 bases left between them. Germline loops: CDR1 MDHEN, CDR2 SYDVKM. The CDR3 contains 16 residues. CDR3 residues: CASSPINRDSNQPQHF. DNA for the CDR3: TGTGCCAGCAGTCCGATAAACAGGGACAGCAATCAGCCCCAGCATTTT.

This chain links TRBV7-2 with TRBJ1-1, with D perhaps matching TRBD1 (6 bases). The CDR3 has 15 amino acids. Trimming removed 2 bases from V and 0 bases from J, with 10 bases in between. CDR1 and CDR2 (germline): SGHTA, FQGNSA. CDR3 bases: TGTGCCAGCAGCTTATGGGCAGGGGTGAACACTGAAGCTTTCTTT. This encodes CASSLWAGVNTEAFF.

This clonotype has a handful of counts. The genes are TRBV7-2 and TRBJ1-2; no reliable D call. Trimming pared 2 bases from V and 2 bases from J, leaving 9 bases between. The CDR3 has 14 residues. The germline V gene has CDR1 SGHTA and CDR2 FQGNSA. The CDR3 reads CASSLTVTNYGYTF. CDR3 DNA sequence: TGTGCCAGCAGCTTAACTGTTACGAACTATGGCTACACCTTC.

This clonotype was counted a few times. The CDR3 here is CASSTSSKAGGDEQYF. CDR3 in DNA: TGCGCCAGCAGCACCTCCTCTAAGGCAGGGGGCGACGAGCAGTACTTC. The chain recombines TRBV5-1 with TRBJ2-7, with 8 bases identical to TRBD1. The CDR3 runs to 16 residues. The germline V gene encodes CDR1 SGHRS and CDR2 YFSETQ. The V gene end was trimmed by 4 bases and the J gene end by 5 bases; junction bases not matched to a gene: 14.

This clonotype was seen ten or more times. The V and J genes are TRBV15 and TRBJ1-3, with TRBD1 as a possible D gene (5 bases). Trimming pared 0 bases from V and 1 base from J, leaving 10 bases between. The germline V gene encodes CDR1 LNHNV and CDR2 YYDKDF (reference sequence). The CDR3 consists of 16 residues. In DNA form, the CDR3 reads TGTGCCACCAGCAGAGATCGTTCAGGGTCTGGAAACACCATATATTTT. It translates to CATSRDRSGSGNTIYF.